This TCR beta chain originates from a study of low-dose radiotherapy and immunotherapy resistance in tumors. cDNA synthesis used a TRAV/TRBV-specific primer set for both chains. Both a constant-region primer and a V-primer adapter served to amplify TCRs across 15 to 20 PCR cycles. TCRdb recomputed calls from the reads with MiXCR, one row per CDR3 protein. The sample consists of about 91,000 distinct CDR3 sequences, 20% of them appearing once. Time point here: after trial treatment. Documented treatment: LDRT plus nivolumab, ipilimumab, low-dose cyclophosphamide and aspirin (RACIN trial). Ten or more counts support this clonotype. V was clipped by 6 bases and J by 2 bases; unmatched bases: 7. CDR3 length: 15 residues. CDR1 and CDR2 from the germline V gene are SNHLY and FYNNEI.

The source of this sequence is a female donor with ovarian cancer. Sequenced material: PBMCs, taken after low-dose radiotherapy plus immunotherapy. V gene TRBV2 combines with J gene TRBJ2-7; 10 bases line up with TRBD2. The DNA of the CDR3 is TGTGCCAGCAGCGTATCTAGCGGGGGAGCCTACGAGCAGTACTTC. This encodes CASSVSSGGAYEQYF.